The entry below describes one TCR beta chain. Enrollees, about 18 to 89 years old, lived in approximately 25 US areas. Cohort 3 recovery required two negative PCRs, clearance, or symptom resolution. These data come from a study of blood T cell repertoires in COVID-19. Germline V gene lookup returns CDR1 SGHRS and CDR2 YFSETQ. The CDR3 sequence is 13 residues long. V shed 4 bases and J shed 1 base, with 8 bases lying between them. Method: immunoSEQ multiplex PCR; TCRdb's copy keeps in-frame clones and lacks some. The table includes 250,000 to 350,000 clones, about 85% detected once. The specimen was PBMCs or T cells enriched from blood (not recorded which). The chain is built from TRBV5-1 and TRBJ1-1, with D hard to call. The source is a woman aged 50 to 65 who had recovered from COVID-19. The CDR3 protein is CASSLDKNTEAFF. The CDR3 nucleotides are TGCGCCAGCAGCCTCGACAAGAACACTGAAGCTTTCTTT.